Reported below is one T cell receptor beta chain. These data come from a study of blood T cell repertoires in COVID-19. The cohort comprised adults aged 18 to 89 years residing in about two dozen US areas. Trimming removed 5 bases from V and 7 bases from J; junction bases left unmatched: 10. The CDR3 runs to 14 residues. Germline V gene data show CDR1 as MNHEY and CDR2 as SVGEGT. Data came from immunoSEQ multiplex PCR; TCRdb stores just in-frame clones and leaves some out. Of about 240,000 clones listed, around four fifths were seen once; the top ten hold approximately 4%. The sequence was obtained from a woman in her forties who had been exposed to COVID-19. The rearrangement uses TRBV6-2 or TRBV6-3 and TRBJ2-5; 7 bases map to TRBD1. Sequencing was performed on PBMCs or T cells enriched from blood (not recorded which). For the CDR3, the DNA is TGTGCCAGCAGTCCGGGGACAGACCCAGGGACCCAGTACTTC. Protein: CASSPGTDPGTQYF.